The clone carrying this T cell receptor beta chain was seen a handful of times. The antigen remains undetermined. One entry per CDR3 protein, called by TCRdb with MiXCR from the RT-PCR reads. The table shows a few hundred thousand distinct CDR3 sequences, with 11% to 15% occurring only once. The entry originates in a study of response to subunit inactivated influenza vaccine. The study's findings and limits: Few additional T cells are recruited per seasonal influenza vaccination, authors suggested.

V gave up 0 bases and J gave up 3 bases; unmatched junction bases: 4. There are 15 residues in the CDR3. CDR1 is SGHDT and CDR2 is YYEEEE in the germline V gene. The sequences come from PBMCs from blood, collected 11 to 12 days after vaccination. The chain employs TRBV5-6 and TRBJ2-5; TRBD2 matches 8 bases. The sequence was obtained from a middle-aged man who received an inactivated influenza vaccine. The CDR3 bases are TGTGCCAGCAGCTTGGTTGGGACTAGAGAAGAGACCCAGTACTTC. Encoded protein: CASSLVGTREETQYF. The full variable domain, rest sourced from reference TRBV5-6 and TRBJ2-5, is DAGVTQSPTHLIKTRGQQVTLRCSPKSGHDTVSWYQQALGQGPQFIFQYYEEEERQRGNFPDRFSGHQFPNYSSELNVNALLLGDSALYLCASSLVGTREETQYFGPGTRLLVL.